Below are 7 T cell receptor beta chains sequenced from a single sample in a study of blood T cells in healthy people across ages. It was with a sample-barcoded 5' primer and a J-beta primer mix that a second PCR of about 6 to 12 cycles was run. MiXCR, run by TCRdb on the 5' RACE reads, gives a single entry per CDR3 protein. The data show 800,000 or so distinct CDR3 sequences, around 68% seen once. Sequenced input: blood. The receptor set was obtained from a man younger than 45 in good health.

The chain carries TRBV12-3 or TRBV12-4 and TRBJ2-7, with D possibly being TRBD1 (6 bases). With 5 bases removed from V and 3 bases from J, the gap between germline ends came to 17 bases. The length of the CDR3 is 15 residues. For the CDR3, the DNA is TGTGCCAGCAGTACCCTCGCAGGGGCGAACTACGAGCAGTACTTC. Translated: CASSTLAGANYEQYF.

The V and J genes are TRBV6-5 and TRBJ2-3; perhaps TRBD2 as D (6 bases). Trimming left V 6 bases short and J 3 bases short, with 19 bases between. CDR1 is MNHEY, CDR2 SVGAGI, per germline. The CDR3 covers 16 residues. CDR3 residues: CASRDPSASATDTQYF. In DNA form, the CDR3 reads TGTGCCAGCAGAGACCCTTCAGCTAGCGCAACAGATACGCAGTATTTT.

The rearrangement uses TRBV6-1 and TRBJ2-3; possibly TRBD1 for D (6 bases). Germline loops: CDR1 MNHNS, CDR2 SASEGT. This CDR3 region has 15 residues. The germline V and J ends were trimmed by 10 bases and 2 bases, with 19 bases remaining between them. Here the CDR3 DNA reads TGTGCCACTGGACAGTCCCCGAGGGCCACAGATACGCAGTATTTT. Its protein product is CATGQSPRATDTQYF.

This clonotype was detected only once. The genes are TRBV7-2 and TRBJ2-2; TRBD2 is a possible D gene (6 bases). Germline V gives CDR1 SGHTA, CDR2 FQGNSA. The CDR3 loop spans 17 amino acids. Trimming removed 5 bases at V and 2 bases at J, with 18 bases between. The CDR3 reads CASSLLVGLGNTGELFF. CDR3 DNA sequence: TGTGCCAGCAGCCTCCTCGTGGGACTCGGCAACACCGGGGAGCTGTTTTTT.

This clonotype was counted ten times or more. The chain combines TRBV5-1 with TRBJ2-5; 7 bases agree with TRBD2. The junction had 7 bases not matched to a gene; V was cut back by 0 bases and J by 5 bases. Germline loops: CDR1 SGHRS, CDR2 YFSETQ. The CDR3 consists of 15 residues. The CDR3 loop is CASSLAPGGDETQYF. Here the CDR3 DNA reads TGCGCCAGCAGCTTGGCCCCGGGAGGAGATGAGACCCAGTACTTC.

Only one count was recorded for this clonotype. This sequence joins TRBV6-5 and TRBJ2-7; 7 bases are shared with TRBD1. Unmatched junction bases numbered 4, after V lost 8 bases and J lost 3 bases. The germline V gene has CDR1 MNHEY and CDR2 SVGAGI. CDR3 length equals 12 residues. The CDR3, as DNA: TGTGCCAGCCAGGGACAGTTCTACGAGCAGTACTTC. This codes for CASQGQFYEQYF.

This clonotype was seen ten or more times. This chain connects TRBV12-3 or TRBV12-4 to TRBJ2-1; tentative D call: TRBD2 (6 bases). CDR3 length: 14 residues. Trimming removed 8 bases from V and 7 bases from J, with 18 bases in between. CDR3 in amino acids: CASRTGTGPNEQFF. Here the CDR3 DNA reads TGTGCCAGCCGGACCGGGACTGGGCCTAATGAGCAGTTCTTC.